Listed below are T cell receptor beta chains from one sample, sequenced in a study of control samples from healthy donors and cancer patients. This table comes from immunoSEQ multiplex PCR, and its TCRdb copy is limited to in-frame clones, with some not included. This sample has approximately 120,000 clones; over 75% occur once, and the top ten carry roughly 4%. The sequenced sample was blood. Receptors originate from a human donor in good health. The donor label of this sample is uncertain. Each CDR3 is given with its conserved first and last residue. The D gene is left open where the match is weak. Some rows mark clone size as missing; the rest say once, few, many or name a class of expanded clone.

d_gene,v_gene,len,j_gene,abundance,CDR3nt,CDR3aa
NA,TRBV18,13,TRBJ1-2,NA,TGTGCCAGCTCCCCGACTAGCCACCAAGGCTACACCTTC,CASSPTSHQGYTF
NA,TRBV3-1/TRBV3-2,14,TRBJ2-1,NA,TGTGCCAGCAGCCAAGACTTTAACTACAATGAGCAGTTCTTC,CASSQDFNYNEQFF
NA,TRBV12-5,14,TRBJ1-2,NA,TGTGCTAGTGGTTTGGGAGCTCCGAACTATGGCTACACCTTC,CASGLGAPNYGYTF
NA,TRBV27,14,TRBJ2-1,NA,TGTGCCAGCAGTTTATATCGGGGTGTCGATGAGCAGTTCTTC,CASSLYRGVDEQFF
NA,TRBV23-1,15,TRBJ1-5,NA,TGCGCCAGCCGAACCGCGGGGGCTTCATACCAGCCCCAGCATTTT,CASRTAGASYQPQHF
TRBD1,TRBV18,14,TRBJ2-7,NA,TGTGCCAGCTCACTACAGGGGGCCTCCTACGAGCAGTACTTC,CASSLQGASYEQYF
NA,TRBV11-3,13,TRBJ1-1,NA,TGTGCCAGCAGCCAACTAATGAACACTGAAGCTTTCTTT,CASSQLMNTEAFF
TRBD1,TRBV19,15,TRBJ2-1,once,TGTGCCAGTAAGGGCCGGGACAGGGGGTACAATGAGCAGTTCTTC,CASKGRDRGYNEQFF
NA,TRBV28,13,TRBJ1-6,NA,TGTGCCAGCAGTGACCTTCTACCTGCCACCCTCCACTTT,CASSDLLPATLHF
NA,TRBV7-8,17,TRBJ2-1,NA,TGTGCCAGCAGAAACCGCGGAGGGTTCCTTTCCTACAATGAGCAGTTCTTC,CASRNRGGFLSYNEQFF
NA,TRBV19,14,TRBJ2-2,NA,TGTGCCAGTAGTTCTCCAGGAAGAACCGGGGAGCTGTTTTTT,CASSSPGRTGELFF
NA,TRBV6-6,12,TRBJ1-1,NA,TGTGCCAGCAGACGGGACGTCAGTGAAGCTTTCTTT,CASRRDVSEAFF
NA,TRBV5-5,16,TRBJ2-2,NA,TGTGCCAGCAGCTTGCATCGGGGGCGAGACACCGGGGAGCTGTTTTTT,CASSLHRGRDTGELFF
NA,TRBV6-6,12,TRBJ1-1,NA,TGTGCCAGCAAGGGGGGGGGTACTGAAGCTTTCTTT,CASKGGGTEAFF
NA,TRBV5-4,15,TRBJ2-2,NA,TGTGCCAGCAGCCAACAGGCAGCGAACACCGGGGAGCTGTTTTTT,CASSQQAANTGELFF
NA,TRBV6-6,16,TRBJ1-3,NA,TGTGCCAGCAGAGCAACCCTCACAGGTTCCGGAAACACCATATATTTT,CASRATLTGSGNTIYF
NA,TRBV6-4,14,TRBJ1-1,few,TGTGCCAGCACCACGGGGCCGGGTTCCACTGAAGCTTTCTTT,CASTTGPGSTEAFF
NA,TRBV6-6,16,TRBJ2-1,NA,TGTGCCAGCAGTTACTCAGGGGCTAGCCTCAGCAATGAGCAGTTCTTC,CASSYSGASLSNEQFF
NA,TRBV29-1,12,TRBJ1-2,NA,TGCAGCGTTGAGCTCCAGGACTATGGCTACACCTTC,CSVELQDYGYTF
TRBD1,TRBV18,14,TRBJ2-7,NA,TGTGCCAGCTCACTCCGGACAGGTAGCAACGAGCAGTACTTC,CASSLRTGSNEQYF
TRBD1,TRBV11-2,15,TRBJ2-2,NA,TGTGCCAGCAGCCCGGACAGGTCCGGGACCGGGGAGCTGTTTTTT,CASSPDRSGTGELFF
NA,TRBV5-6,15,TRBJ1-2,NA,TGTGCCAGCAGCCCCCGGTCTGGGTTAGGCTATGGCTACACCTTC,CASSPRSGLGYGYTF
NA,TRBV30,12,TRBJ2-5,NA,TGTGCCTGGAGTAGGGGTTTTGCGACCCAGTACTTC,CAWSRGFATQYF
TRBD1,TRBV3-1/TRBV3-2,12,TRBJ1-2,once,TGTGCCAGCAGCCTCTTGGACAGGGGCTACACCTTC,CASSLLDRGYTF
NA,TRBV4-2,16,TRBJ2-3,NA,TGTGCCAGCAGCCAAGAAGGAGTCGAAAAACCAGATACGCAGTATTTT,CASSQEGVEKPDTQYF
TRBD1,TRBV5-1,14,TRBJ1-1,once,TGCGCCAGCAGCTCCAGGGGGGAGAACACTGAAGCTTTCTTT,CASSSRGENTEAFF
NA,TRBV2,15,TRBJ2-3,NA,TGTGCCAGCAACCAACGGGGGCGGTACACAGATACGCAGTATTTT,CASNQRGRYTDTQYF
NA,TRBV29-1,12,TRBJ1-5,NA,TGCAGCGCACAGGGACCCAATCAGCCCCAGCATTTT,CSAQGPNQPQHF
NA,TRBV14,13,TRBJ1-5,NA,TGTGCCAGCAGCATTAAGACCGGGGCGCCCCAGCATTTT,CASSIKTGAPQHF
NA,TRBV14,14,TRBJ1-2,NA,TGTGCCAGCAGCCTAACAGGGCGTCCGGGTGGCTACACCTTC,CASSLTGRPGGYTF
TRBD1,TRBV18,14,TRBJ2-2,NA,TGTGCCAGCTCGGGGACAGCCTTCACCGGGGAGCTGTTTTTT,CASSGTAFTGELFF
NA,TRBV6-2/TRBV6-3,14,TRBJ2-7,NA,TGTGCCAGCACCCCTGCATCTATCGTGGGGGAGCAGTACTTC,CASTPASIVGEQYF
NA,TRBV5-1,14,TRBJ2-7,NA,TGCGCCAGCAGCATCACGACAGGTTCCTACGAGCAGTACTTC,CASSITTGSYEQYF
NA,TRBV7-3,15,TRBJ2-5,NA,TGTGCCAGCAGCTTTTTTGGAGGAGCTCAAGAGACCCAGTACTTC,CASSFFGGAQETQYF
NA,TRBV5-1,16,TRBJ2-2,NA,TGCGCCAGCAGCTTGATCCCGGGCGCGAACACCGGGGAGCTGTTTTTT,CASSLIPGANTGELFF
TRBD2,TRBV5-4,16,TRBJ2-5,NA,TGTGCCAGCAGCTTAGGAGCGGGGGGGGACCAAGAGACCCAGTACTTC,CASSLGAGGDQETQYF
TRBD1,TRBV7-8,15,TRBJ1-5,NA,TGTGCCAGCAGCATCGACAGAACAGGGGGTCAGCCCCAGCATTTT,CASSIDRTGGQPQHF
NA,TRBV25-1,14,TRBJ2-7,NA,TGTGCCAGCAGTGAATGGTCGACGGGTTACGAGCAGTACTTC,CASSEWSTGYEQYF
NA,TRBV6-5,15,TRBJ1-5,NA,TGTGCCAGCGGGCAACGAGGACAGTACAATCAGCCCCAGCATTTT,CASGQRGQYNQPQHF
NA,TRBV20-1,11,TRBJ1-2,NA,TGCAGTGCTAGGGGAAATAATGGCTACACCTTC,CSARGNNGYTF
NA,TRBV12-5,13,TRBJ2-7,NA,TGTGCTAGTGGTTTTCGCGGCTCCTACGAGCAGTACTTC,CASGFRGSYEQYF
TRBD1,TRBV13,14,TRBJ1-2,NA,TGTGCCAGCAGCCTCGGGACAGGGGACTATGGCTACACCTTC,CASSLGTGDYGYTF
TRBD1,TRBV7-6,17,TRBJ1-4,NA,TGTGCCAGCAGCTTAGTCGGCAGGGGGGTAACTAATGAAAAACTGTTTTTT,CASSLVGRGVTNEKLFF
NA,TRBV11-2,12,TRBJ1-2,NA,TGTGCCAGCAGCTTAGAAGGGTATGGCTACACCTTC,CASSLEGYGYTF
NA,TRBV29-1,16,TRBJ2-2,NA,TGCAGCGCCACCTCTGGGGCAGGGAGTAACACCGGGGAGCTGTTTTTT,CSATSGAGSNTGELFF
NA,TRBV2,13,TRBJ1-5,once,TGTGCCAGCAGTCCAAATAACAATCAGCCCCAGCATTTT,CASSPNNNQPQHF
NA,TRBV7-8,12,TRBJ2-7,NA,TGTGCCAGCAGCTTTGGGCAATCCGAGCAGTACTTC,CASSFGQSEQYF
TRBD1,TRBV9,15,TRBJ1-1,NA,TGTGCCAGCAGCGTACAGGGACAGAGCAACACTGAAGCTTTCTTT,CASSVQGQSNTEAFF
TRBD1,TRBV19,15,TRBJ2-7,NA,TGTGCCAGTAGTATTGCGGGACAGGGTTCCCACGAGCAGTACTTC,CASSIAGQGSHEQYF
TRBD2,TRBV6-1,17,TRBJ2-2,NA,TGTGCCAGCAGTGAAGCCCCAGCGGGGGGGTTAACCGGGGAGCTGTTTTTT,CASSEAPAGGLTGELFF
TRBD1,TRBV5-4,15,TRBJ2-3,NA,TGTGCCAGCAGCTCCTGGGACAGGGTAACAGATACGCAGTATTTT,CASSSWDRVTDTQYF
NA,TRBV4-1,17,TRBJ2-7,NA,TGCGCCAGCAGTCGGTCGGAGTTTAGCGGATCAGTCTACGAGCAGTACTTC,CASSRSEFSGSVYEQYF
TRBD1,TRBV11-2,17,TRBJ1-5,NA,TGTGCCAGCAGCTTAGCCGTATCCTGGACAGGGGATCAGCCCCAGCATTTT,CASSLAVSWTGDQPQHF
NA,TRBV2,14,TRBJ2-3,NA,TGTGCCAGCAGTGGGGTACGGGGCACAGATACGCAGTATTTT,CASSGVRGTDTQYF